This T cell receptor beta chain was captured by sequencing in a study of T cell repertoires in ileal Crohn's disease. Method: immunoSEQ multiplex PCR; TCRdb's copy keeps in-frame clones and lacks some. The data hold roughly 16,000 clones, with more than 85% observed a single time. CDR1 is MGHRA, CDR2 YSYEKL, per germline. CDR3 length equals 13 residues. The receptor was isolated from an adult with Crohn's disease. The sample taken for sequencing was ileal tissue. This chain joins TRBV4-1 and TRBJ2-5, with D hard to call. The J call is in doubt because the DNA end fits TRBJ2-7 better. For the CDR3, the DNA is TGCGCCAGCAGCCAAGGAAGCTCCTACGAGCAGTACTTC. Translating gives CASSQGSSYEQYF.